This T cell receptor beta chain derives from a study of cytomegalovirus exposure and HLA in healthy donors. On this clone: Its antigen is undetermined.

Primers included in the PCR were 60 Vbeta and 13 Jbeta primers. The data were produced by immunoSEQ multiplex PCR, yet TCRdb's version contains in-frame clones alone and is incomplete. This table has under 200,000 clones, about three quarters appearing once. CDR3 length equals 13 residues. Trimming stripped 3 bases from V and 5 bases from J, with 8 bases between. Germline V gene lookup returns CDR1 SEHNR and CDR2 FQNEAQ (reference sequence). The study, taken as a whole, reports: Within a later analysis, the majority of CMV-associated TCR beta chains appeared HLA-restricted.

Sample: PBMCs. The TCR originated in a female donor in good health and CMV-seronegative. V and J are TRBV7-9 and TRBJ1-5; D gene unclear. CDR3 in DNA: TGTGCCAGCAGCTTGACACCGGATCAGCCCCAGCATTTT. Translation: CASSLTPDQPQHF.